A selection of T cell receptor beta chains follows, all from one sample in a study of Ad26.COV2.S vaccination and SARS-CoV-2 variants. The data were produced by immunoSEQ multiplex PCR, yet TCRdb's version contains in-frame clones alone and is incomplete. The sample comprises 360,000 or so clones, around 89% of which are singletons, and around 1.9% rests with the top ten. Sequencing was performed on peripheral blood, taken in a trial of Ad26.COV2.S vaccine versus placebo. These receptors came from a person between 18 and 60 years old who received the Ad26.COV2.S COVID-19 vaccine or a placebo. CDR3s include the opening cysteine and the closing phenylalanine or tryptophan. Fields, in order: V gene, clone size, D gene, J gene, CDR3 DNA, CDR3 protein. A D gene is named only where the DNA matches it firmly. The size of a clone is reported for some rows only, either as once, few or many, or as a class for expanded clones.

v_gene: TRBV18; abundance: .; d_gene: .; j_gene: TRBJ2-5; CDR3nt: TGTGCCAGCTCACCACAGGAGACCCAGTACTTC; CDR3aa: CASSPQETQYF
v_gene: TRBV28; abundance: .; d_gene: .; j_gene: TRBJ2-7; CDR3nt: TGTGCCAGCAGTTTTCCCCTCTACGAGCAGTACTTC; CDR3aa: CASSFPLYEQYF
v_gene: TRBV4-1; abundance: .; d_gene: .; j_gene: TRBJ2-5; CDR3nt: TGCGCCAGCAGCCTTACCTGGGGGGAGGCGGAGACCCAGTACTTC; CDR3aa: CASSLTWGEAETQYF
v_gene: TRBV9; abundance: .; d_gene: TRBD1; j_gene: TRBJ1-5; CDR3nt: TGTGCCAGCAGCCCGGGACAGTATAGCAATCAGCCCCAGCATTTT; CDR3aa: CASSPGQYSNQPQHF
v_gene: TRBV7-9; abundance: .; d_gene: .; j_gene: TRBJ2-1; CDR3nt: TGTGCCAGCAGCCGAACTTCGACAGAATTAACAGACAATGAGCAGTTCTTC; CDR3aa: CASSRTSTELTDNEQFF
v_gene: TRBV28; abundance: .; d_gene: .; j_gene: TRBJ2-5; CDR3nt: TGTGCCAGCAGTTTGGGGAGGGGGCGAGAGACCCAGTACTTC; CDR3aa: CASSLGRGRETQYF
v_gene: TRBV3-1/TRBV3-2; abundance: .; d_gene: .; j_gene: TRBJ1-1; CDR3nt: TGTGCCAGCAGCGCCCTGGGGACTGACACTGAAGCTTTCTTT; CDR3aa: CASSALGTDTEAFF
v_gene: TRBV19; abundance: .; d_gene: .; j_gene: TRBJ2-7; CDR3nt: TGTGCCAGTAGTATCGACCAGTACTCCTACGAGCAGTACTTC; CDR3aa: CASSIDQYSYEQYF
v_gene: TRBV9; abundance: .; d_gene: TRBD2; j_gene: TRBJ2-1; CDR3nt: TGTGCCAGCAGCGGACCGGGACTAGCGGAGGACAATGAGCAGTTCTTC; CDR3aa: CASSGPGLAEDNEQFF
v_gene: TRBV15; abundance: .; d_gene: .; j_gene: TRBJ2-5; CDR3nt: TGTGCCACCAGCTCACAGGCGGTGGGGGCGAAGACCCAGTACTTC; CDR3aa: CATSSQAVGAKTQYF
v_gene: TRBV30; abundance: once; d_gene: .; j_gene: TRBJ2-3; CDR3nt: TGTGCCTGGAGTGTCAGAAGAGGAGATACGCAGTATTTT; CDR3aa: CAWSVRRGDTQYF
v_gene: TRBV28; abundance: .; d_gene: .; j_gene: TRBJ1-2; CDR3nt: TGTGCCAGCAGTTTCCGCCGGGCGACGGGGGGCTACACCTTC; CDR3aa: CASSFRRATGGYTF
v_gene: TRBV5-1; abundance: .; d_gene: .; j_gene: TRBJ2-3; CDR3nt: TGCGCCAGCAGCACCGGGACGTCCACAGATACGCAGTATTTT; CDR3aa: CASSTGTSTDTQYF
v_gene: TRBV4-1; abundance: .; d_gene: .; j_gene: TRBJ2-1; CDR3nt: TGCGCCAGCAGCCAGATCCCTGGGGAATATGAGCAGTTCTTC; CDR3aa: CASSQIPGEYEQFF
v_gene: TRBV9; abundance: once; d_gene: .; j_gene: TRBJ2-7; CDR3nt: TGTGCCAGCAGCGCACATCTCGGGAGTTCCGGCTACGAGCAGTACTTC; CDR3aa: CASSAHLGSSGYEQYF
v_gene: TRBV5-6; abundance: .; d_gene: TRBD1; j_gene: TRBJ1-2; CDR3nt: TGTGCCAGCAGCTTACGAACTTCAGGGGGCGCGGGCTATGGCTACACCTTC; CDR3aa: CASSLRTSGGAGYGYTF
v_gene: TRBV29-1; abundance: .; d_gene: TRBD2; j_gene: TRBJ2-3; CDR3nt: TGCAGTGGGAAACTTAGCGGGAGGGGCACAGATACGCAGTATTTT; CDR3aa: CSGKLSGRGTDTQYF
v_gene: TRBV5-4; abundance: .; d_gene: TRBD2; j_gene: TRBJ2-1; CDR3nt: TGTGCCAGCAGCTTTAGCGGGAGGCCCCCCAATGAGCAGTTCTTC; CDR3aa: CASSFSGRPPNEQFF
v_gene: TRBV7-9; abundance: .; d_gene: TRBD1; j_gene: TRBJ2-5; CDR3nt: TGTGCCAGCAGCTTAACCTCAGGGGGCCAAGAGACCCAGTACTTC; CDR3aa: CASSLTSGGQETQYF
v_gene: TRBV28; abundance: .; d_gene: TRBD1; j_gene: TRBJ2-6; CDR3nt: TGTGCCAGTCAGACAGGGCCATCTGGGGCCAACGTCCTGACTTTC; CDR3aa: CASQTGPSGANVLTF